What follows is one T cell receptor (beta chain) and its context. This clone's antigen is unknown. No clone much larger than this one lies a single base away; base qualities are absent. There are 14 amino acids in the CDR3, from cysteine to phenylalanine inclusive. This entry keeps only the CDR3 DNA: 42 bases, framed from base 1. CDR1 and CDR2 (MNHEY, SMNVEV) derive from the germline V gene (reference sequence). The trim is 5 bases for V and 1 base for J, with a gap of 10 bases between the germline ends. Libraries were made using the immunoSEQ multiplex PCR assay. In its TCRdb copy, this immuneACCESS table keeps in-frame sequences only and misses some clones. Where compared with another copy, unresolved V genes explain less than half of these, and the others have no known cause. Counted in this sample were approximately 85,000 clones; approximately 95% of them appeared once. The ten largest clones add up to roughly 0.28% of the sample.

This entry is derived from a study of technical replicates of blood from four donors (dated 2017 in TCRdb). The sample comprised T cells isolated from PBMCs. The source is a human donor in good health. The rearranged chain carries TRBV27 and TRBJ2-3; TRBD2 is a weak D gene call, 6 bases matching. The bases are TGTGCCAGCAGTCCCGGGACTCGCACAGATACGCAGTATTTT. Translated, it reads CASSPGTRTDTQYF.